This TCR beta chain was recovered during a study of T cells in Graves' hyperthyroidism and ophthalmopathy (dated by TCRdb to about 2019). As for the study more broadly: Peripheral blood was collected at initial diagnosis, before any treatment. The paper describes TCR Vbeta CDR3 sequencing of 140 or so peripheral blood samples, made up of about 41 ophthalmopathy patients, roughly 80 hyperthyroidism patients and roughly 17 progressor patients. After sampling, hyperthyroidism patients received methimazole starting at 30 mg daily, and ophthalmopathy patients received high-dose intravenous methylprednisolone. TCR V-J signatures able to tell the groups apart were searched for in a discovery cohort of around 95 patients, of whom about 40 had Graves' ophthalmopathy and 57 had stable Graves' hyperthyroidism. The study also compared thyroid tissue and blood T-cell repertoires from several Graves' hyperthyroidism patients. The 100 discovery patients were divided at random into training and test sets in a 7:3 ratio. An independent validation cohort of fewer than 20 hyperthyroidism patients and approximately 16 patients who later progressed to ophthalmopathy tested prospective prediction of ophthalmopathy. Here is what the overall study found, with its caveats: In validation, the model predicted progression to ophthalmopathy a median of roughly six months before onset, with about 71% sensitivity and more than 72% specificity. Most expanded thyroid clonotypes (frequency above 0.001) were also detected in blood, suggesting blood repertoires may reflect thyroid immune responses. A model built on a 13 V-J signature distinguished ophthalmopathy from stable hyperthyroidism, reaching roughly 88% sensitivity and under 84% specificity in cross-validation and 80%/75% in testing. Sample size was not statistically predetermined, and blinding of investigators to group allocation was not performed.

Relative to germline, V is 4 bases shorter and J is 0 bases shorter, with 31 bases between their ends. In the germline V gene (reference sequence), CDR1 corresponds to LNHDA and CDR2 to SQIVND. CDR3 length: 21 amino acids, cysteine to phenylalanine. Kept here is only the CDR3 DNA, which spans 63 bases and is read in frame from base 1. TCR beta CDR3 regions were amplified from RNA transcripts. A first-round RT-PCR of the TCR CDR3 used the HTBI primer set with the Qiagen OneStep RT-PCR kit. Libraries were constructed in a second round of multiplex PCR, after which size selection and purification were carried out. Paired-end sequencing of the libraries was performed with 100 bp reads on an Illumina HiSeq2000. On the study's bioinformatics: SOAPnuke was used to process the raw data, throwing out any read that contained adapters or uncalled bases, had a mean Phred below 15, or lacked an exact constant-primer or identifier match. COPE v1.2.5 was used to merge the high-quality paired reads, and each unique nucleotide sequence was defined as a clonotype. Clonotypes were aligned to IMGT TRBV, TRBD and TRBJ reference segments using MiTCR v1.1. The analysis included only V-J combinations with a frequency above 0.0001, which together covered roughly 99% of the repertoires. A TCS score was defined as the ratio of F50 (clonal expansion) to E x V (chaos), with BLOSUM62-based TCRdist applied between CDR3 peptides within each V-J. Welch's t-statistics and random forest reduced several hundred V-J features to 13, which were used in a naive Bayes classifier (R e1071). TCRdb applied fastp at Q25 and MiXCR to the public reads, then kept only in-frame beta chains. CDR3 protein sequences are deduplicated, and each keeps its most common genes and DNA. The V and J calls here are based on TCRdb, not the publication. In this sample the table shows 620,000 or so distinct CDR3 sequences, around 15% of which occur a single time. Together, the top ten hold approximately 13% of the sample.

Moderately to severely active disease, a Clinical Activity Score of at least 3, a NOSPECS grade of at least 4, and a duration under 3 months were present in ophthalmopathy patients. Exclusion was applied to patients with uncontrolled infections, other autoimmune diseases, pregnancy or lactation. Diagnoses were established on the basis of clinical symptoms, serum thyroxine and TRAb, thyroid ultrasound, and orbital computed tomography. Ficoll-Paque density gradient centrifugation was used to isolate PBMCs from 8 to 10 ml of fresh peripheral blood. Total RNA was extracted using Trizol reagent, and RNA quality was assessed on an Agilent 2100 Bioanalyzer. This clonotype showed up just once. Its antigen is still unknown. It has no much larger one-base neighbor in the sample; base qualities were not kept. One read alone is a weak basis.

Sequencing used blood. The receptor was isolated from a woman aged 45-65 years with Graves' ophthalmopathy. The chain is encoded by TRBV19 joined to TRBJ2-7; the D gene cannot be resolved beyond TRBD1 or TRBD2, each matching 7 bases. Here the CDR3 is given as CASSTGRGTDSGTIDSYEQYF. In nucleotide form, the sequence is TGTGCCAGTAGTACGGGTCGGGGGACAGACTCCGGGACTATCGACTCCTACGAGCAGTACTTC. With all but the CDR3 taken from the reference TRBV19 and TRBJ2-7 genes, the full variable domain is: DGGITQSPKYLFRKEGQNVTLSCEQNLNHDAMYWYRQDPGQGLRLIYYSQIVNDFQKGDIAEGYSVSREKKESFPLTVTSAQKNPTAFYLCASSTGRGTDSGTIDSYEQYFGPGTRLTVT.